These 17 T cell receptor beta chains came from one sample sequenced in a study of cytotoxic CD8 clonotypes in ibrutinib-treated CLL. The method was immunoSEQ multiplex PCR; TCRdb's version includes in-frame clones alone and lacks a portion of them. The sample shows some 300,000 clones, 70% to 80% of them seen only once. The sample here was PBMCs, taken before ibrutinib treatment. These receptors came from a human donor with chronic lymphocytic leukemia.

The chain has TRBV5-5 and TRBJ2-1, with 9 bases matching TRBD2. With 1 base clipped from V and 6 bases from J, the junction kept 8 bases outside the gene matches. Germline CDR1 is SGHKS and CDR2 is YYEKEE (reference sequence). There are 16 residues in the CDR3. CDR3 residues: CASSLLLAGLSNEQFF. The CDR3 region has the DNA TGTGCCAGCAGCTTGTTGCTAGCGGGATTGTCCAATGAGCAGTTCTTC.

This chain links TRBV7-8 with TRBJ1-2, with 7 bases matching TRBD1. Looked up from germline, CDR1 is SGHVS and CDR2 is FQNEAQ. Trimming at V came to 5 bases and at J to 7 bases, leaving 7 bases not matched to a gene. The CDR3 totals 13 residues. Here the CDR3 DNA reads TGTGCCAGCAGCCAATCTCAGGGGGGTGGCTACACCTTC. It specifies CASSQSQGGGYTF.

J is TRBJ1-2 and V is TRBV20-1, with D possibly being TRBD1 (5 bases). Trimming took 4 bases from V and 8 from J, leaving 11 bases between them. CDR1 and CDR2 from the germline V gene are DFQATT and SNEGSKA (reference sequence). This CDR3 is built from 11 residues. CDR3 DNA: TGCAGTGCTACTCTCAGGGACGGCTACACCTTC. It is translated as CSATLRDGYTF.

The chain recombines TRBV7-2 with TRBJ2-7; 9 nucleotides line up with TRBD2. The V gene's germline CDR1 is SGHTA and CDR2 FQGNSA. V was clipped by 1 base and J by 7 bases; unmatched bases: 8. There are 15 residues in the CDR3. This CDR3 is CASSLELAGILEQYF. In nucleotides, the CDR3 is TGTGCCAGCAGCTTAGAGCTAGCGGGAATACTGGAGCAGTACTTC.

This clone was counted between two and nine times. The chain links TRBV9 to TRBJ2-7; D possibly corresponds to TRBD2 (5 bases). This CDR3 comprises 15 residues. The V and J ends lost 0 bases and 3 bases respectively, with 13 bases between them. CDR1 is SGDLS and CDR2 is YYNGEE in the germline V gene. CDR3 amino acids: CASSVASNPYYEQYF. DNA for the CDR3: TGTGCCAGCAGCGTAGCTAGCAACCCGTACTACGAGCAGTACTTC.

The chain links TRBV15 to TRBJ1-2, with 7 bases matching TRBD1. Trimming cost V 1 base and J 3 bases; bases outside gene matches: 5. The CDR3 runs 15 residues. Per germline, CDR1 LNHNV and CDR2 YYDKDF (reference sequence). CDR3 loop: CATSRGPGTDYGYTF. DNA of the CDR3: TGTGCCACCAGCAGAGGACCGGGGACAGACTATGGCTACACCTTC.

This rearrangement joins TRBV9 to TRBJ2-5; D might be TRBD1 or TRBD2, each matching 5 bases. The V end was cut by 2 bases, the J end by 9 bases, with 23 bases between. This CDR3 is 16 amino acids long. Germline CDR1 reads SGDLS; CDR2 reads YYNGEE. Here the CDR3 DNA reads TGTGCCAGCAGCGTTGCCAGTATCTTTTGGGGGAGCGCCCAGTACTTC. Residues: CASSVASIFWGSAQYF.

In DNA, the CDR3 is TGTGCCAGCTCGACGTCGGGGGACACTGAAGCTTTCTTT. Translating it yields CASSTSGDTEAFF. The J gene is TRBJ1-1, the V gene TRBV18; the D gene is possibly TRBD1 (5 bases). The ends were cut back, 6 bases at V and 3 bases at J, with 11 bases in the middle. Germline V lookup: CDR1 KGHSH, CDR2 LQKENI. The CDR3 is 13 amino acids.

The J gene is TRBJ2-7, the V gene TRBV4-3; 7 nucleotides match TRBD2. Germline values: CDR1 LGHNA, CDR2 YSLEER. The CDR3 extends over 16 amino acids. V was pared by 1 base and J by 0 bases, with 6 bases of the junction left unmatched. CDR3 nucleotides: TGCGCCAGCAGCCAAGGGGGCGGGAGCGCCTCCTACGAGCAGTACTTC. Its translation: CASSQGGGSASYEQYF.

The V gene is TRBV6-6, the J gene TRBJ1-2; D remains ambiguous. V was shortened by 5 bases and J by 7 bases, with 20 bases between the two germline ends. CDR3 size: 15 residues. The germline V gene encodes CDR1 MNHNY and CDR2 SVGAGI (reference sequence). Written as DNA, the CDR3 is TGTGCCAGCAGTGACCCCGTTCAGAGCCGAATTGGCTACACCTTC. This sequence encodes CASSDPVQSRIGYTF.

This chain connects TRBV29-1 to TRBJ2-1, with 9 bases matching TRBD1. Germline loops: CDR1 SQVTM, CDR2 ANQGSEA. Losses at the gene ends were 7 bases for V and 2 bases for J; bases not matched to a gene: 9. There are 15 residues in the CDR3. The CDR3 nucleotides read TGCAGCGGAAGCCGGGACAGGGTAACCTACAATGAGCAGTTCTTC. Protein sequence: CSGSRDRVTYNEQFF.

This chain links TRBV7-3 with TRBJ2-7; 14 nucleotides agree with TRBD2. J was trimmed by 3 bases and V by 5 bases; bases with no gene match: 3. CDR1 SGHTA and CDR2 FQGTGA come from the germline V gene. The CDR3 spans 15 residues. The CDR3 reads CASSMGLAGVYEQYF. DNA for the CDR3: TGTGCCAGCAGCATGGGACTAGCGGGAGTCTACGAGCAGTACTTC.

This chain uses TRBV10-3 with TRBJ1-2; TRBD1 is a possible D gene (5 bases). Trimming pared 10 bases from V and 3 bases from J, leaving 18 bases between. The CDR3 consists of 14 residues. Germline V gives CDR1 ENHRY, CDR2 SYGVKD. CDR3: CATSGRYGDYGYTF. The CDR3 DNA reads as TGTGCCACCTCGGGGCGCTATGGAGACTATGGCTACACCTTC.

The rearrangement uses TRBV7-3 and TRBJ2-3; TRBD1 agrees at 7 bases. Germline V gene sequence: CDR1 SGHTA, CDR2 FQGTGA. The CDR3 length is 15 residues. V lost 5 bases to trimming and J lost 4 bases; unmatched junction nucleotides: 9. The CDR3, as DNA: TGTGCCAGCAGCCCTGTGGCAGGGGGATCAGATACGCAGTATTTT. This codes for CASSPVAGGSDTQYF.

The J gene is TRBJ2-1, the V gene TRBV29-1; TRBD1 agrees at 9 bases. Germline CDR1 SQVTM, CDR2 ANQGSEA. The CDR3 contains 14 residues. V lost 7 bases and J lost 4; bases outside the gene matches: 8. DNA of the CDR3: TGCAGCGCAACAGTTGACAGGGGGTACAATGAGCAGTTCTTC. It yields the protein CSATVDRGYNEQFF.

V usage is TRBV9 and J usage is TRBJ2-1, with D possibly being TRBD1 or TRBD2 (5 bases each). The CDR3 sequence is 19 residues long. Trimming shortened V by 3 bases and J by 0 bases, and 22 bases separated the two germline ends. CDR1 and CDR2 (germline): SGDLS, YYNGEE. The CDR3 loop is CASSAKGLLALSSYNEQFF. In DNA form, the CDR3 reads TGTGCCAGCAGCGCAAAGGGGCTCTTAGCGCTAAGCTCCTACAATGAGCAGTTCTTC.

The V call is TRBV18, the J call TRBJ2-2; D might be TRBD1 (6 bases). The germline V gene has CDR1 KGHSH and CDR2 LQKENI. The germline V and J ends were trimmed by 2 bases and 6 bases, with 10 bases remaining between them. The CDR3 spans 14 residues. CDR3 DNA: TGTGCCAGCTCACCAGGTTCAGGGGCCGGGGAGCTGTTTTTT. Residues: CASSPGSGAGELFF.